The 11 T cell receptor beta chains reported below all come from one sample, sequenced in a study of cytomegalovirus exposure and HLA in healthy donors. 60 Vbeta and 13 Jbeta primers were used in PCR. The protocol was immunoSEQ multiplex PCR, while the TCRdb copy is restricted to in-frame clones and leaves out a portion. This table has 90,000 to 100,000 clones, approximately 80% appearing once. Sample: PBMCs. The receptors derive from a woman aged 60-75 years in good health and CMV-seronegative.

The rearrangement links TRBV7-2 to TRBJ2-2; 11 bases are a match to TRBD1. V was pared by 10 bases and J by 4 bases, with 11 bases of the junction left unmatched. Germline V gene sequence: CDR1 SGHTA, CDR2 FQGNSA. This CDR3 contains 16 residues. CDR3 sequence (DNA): TGTGCCACCCATCATATGGACAGGGGGCTCACCGGGGAGCTGTTTTTT. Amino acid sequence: CATHHMDRGLTGELFF.

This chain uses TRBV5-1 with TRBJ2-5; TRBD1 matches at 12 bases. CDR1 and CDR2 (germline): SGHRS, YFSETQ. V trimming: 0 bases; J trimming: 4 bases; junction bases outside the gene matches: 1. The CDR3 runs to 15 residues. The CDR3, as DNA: TGCGCCAGCAGCTTGGGGGGACAGGGGGCAGAGACCCAGTACTTC. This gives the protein CASSLGGQGAETQYF.

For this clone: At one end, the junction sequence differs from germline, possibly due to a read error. The CDR3 is CASSIRTPNYSNQPQHF. As DNA, the CDR3 is TGTGCCAGTAGTATAAGGACACCAAATTATAGCAACCAGCCCCAGCATTTT. The genes are TRBV19 and TRBJ1-5, with D maybe TRBD1 (5 bases). The CDR3 spans 17 residues. Germline CDR1 is LNHDA and CDR2 is SQIVND (reference sequence).

The DNA of the CDR3 is TGTGCCAGCAGCTACGTTGGGCATGAAAAACTGTTTTTT. It codes for CASSYVGHEKLFF. The V call is TRBV7-9, the J call TRBJ1-4, with no clear D. Trimming left V 4 bases short and J 6 bases short, with 9 bases between. In germline, CDR1 is SEHNR, CDR2 FQNEAQ (reference sequence). The CDR3 length is 13 residues.

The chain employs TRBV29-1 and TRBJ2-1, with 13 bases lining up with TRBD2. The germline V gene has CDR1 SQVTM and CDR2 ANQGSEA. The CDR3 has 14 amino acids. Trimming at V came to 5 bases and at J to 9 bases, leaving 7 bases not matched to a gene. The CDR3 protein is CSVKGLAGRREQFF. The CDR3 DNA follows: TGCAGCGTTAAGGGACTAGCGGGACGGCGTGAGCAGTTCTTC.

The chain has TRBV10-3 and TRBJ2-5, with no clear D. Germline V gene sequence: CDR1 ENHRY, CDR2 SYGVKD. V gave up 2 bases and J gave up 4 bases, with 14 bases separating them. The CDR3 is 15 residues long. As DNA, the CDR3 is TGTGCCATCAGTGAGGTGTTAGCTAACCCAGAGACCCAGTACTTC. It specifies CAISEVLANPETQYF.

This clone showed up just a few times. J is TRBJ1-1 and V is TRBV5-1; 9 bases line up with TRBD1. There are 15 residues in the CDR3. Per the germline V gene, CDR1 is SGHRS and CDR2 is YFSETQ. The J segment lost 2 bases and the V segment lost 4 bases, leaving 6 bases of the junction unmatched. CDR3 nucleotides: TGCGCCAGCAGCGGCAGGACAGGGGCCAACACTGAAGCTTTCTTT. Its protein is CASSGRTGANTEAFF.

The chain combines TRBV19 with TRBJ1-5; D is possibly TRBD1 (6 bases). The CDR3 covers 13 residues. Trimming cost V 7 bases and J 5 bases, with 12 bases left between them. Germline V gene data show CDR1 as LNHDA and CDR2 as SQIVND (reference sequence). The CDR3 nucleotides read TGTGCCAGTAATCCGGGACACCATCAGCCCCAGCATTTT. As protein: CASNPGHHQPQHF.

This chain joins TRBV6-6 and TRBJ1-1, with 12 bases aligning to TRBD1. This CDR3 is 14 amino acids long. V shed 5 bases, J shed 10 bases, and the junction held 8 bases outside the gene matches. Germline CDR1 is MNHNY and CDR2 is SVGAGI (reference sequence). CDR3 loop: CASSAGTGGRVAFF. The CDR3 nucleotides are TGTGCCAGCAGTGCCGGGACAGGGGGCAGGGTAGCTTTCTTT.

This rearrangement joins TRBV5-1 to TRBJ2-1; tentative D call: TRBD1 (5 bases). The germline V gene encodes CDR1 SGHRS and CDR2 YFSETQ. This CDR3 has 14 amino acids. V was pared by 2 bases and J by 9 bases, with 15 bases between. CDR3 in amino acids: CASSFNQGGGEQFF. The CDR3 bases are TGCGCCAGCAGCTTTAATCAGGGCGGTGGTGAGCAGTTCTTC. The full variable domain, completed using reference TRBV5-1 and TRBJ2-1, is KAGVTQTPRYLIKTRGQQVTLSCSPISGHRSVSWYQQTPGQGLQFLFEYFSETQRNKGNFPGRFSGRQFSNSRSEMNVSTLELGDSALYLCASSFNQGGGEQFFGPGTRLTVL.

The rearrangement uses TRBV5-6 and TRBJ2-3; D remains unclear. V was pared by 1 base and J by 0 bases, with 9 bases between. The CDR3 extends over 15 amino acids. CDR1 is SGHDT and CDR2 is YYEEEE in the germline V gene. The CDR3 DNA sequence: TGTGCCAGCAGCTTGTTAGAGGTTAGCACAGATACGCAGTATTTT. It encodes CASSLLEVSTDTQYF.